The 23 T cell receptor beta chains listed next were all sequenced from one sample in a study of chronic HIV infection and antiretroviral therapy. A single record per CDR3 protein comes from TCRdb applying MiXCR to the 5' RACE reads. The table includes 30,000 to 35,000 distinct CDR3 sequences, around 8.6% detected once. Sequenced sample: peripheral blood. Every receptor here comes from an adult who had HIV and had not received antiretroviral therapy, or was an uninfected healthy control (not recorded which).

This clonotype was seen many times. The chain uses TRBV12-5 and TRBJ1-6; D not resolved. Germline V gene lookup returns CDR1 LGHNT and CDR2 FRNRAP. Trimming took off 3 bases at V and 5 bases at J, with 8 bases between the two ends. There are 14 residues in the CDR3. CDR3 sequence: CASGFGGDNSPLHF. CDR3 nucleotide sequence: TGTGCTAGTGGTTTTGGTGGTGATAATTCACCCCTCCACTTT.

V and J are TRBV2 and TRBJ2-7; 8 bases match TRBD1. Per germline, CDR1 SNHLY and CDR2 FYNNEI. There are 14 residues in the CDR3. CDR3 sequence reads: CAIKPGTGVYEQYF. The CDR3 DNA follows: TGTGCGATTAAGCCTGGGACAGGAGTATACGAGCAGTACTTC.

This clonotype has a count of ten or more. The chain combines TRBV29-1 with TRBJ2-3, with D possibly matching TRBD2 (5 bases). The germline V and J ends were trimmed by 8 bases and 2 bases, with 17 bases remaining between them. This CDR3 has 14 residues. Per the germline V gene, CDR1 is SQVTM and CDR2 is ANQGSEA. This CDR3 is CSLSAGILTDTQYF. For the CDR3, the DNA is TGCAGCCTATCCGCCGGGATTCTCACAGATACGCAGTATTTT.

This clonotype was counted ten times or more. This sequence joins TRBV7-9 and TRBJ1-1; D gene uncertain. Germline values: CDR1 SEHNR, CDR2 FQNEAQ (reference sequence). The CDR3 sequence is 13 residues long. V lost 6 bases and J 2 bases, leaving 10 bases between the germline ends. CDR3 bases: TGTGCCAGCAGAGAGACAAGCAACACTGAAGCTTTCTTT. Translating gives CASRETSNTEAFF. The whole variable domain, filled in from reference TRBV7-9 and TRBJ1-1, reads DTGVSQNPRHKITKRGQNVTFRCDPISEHNRLYWYRQTLGQGPEFLTYFQNEAQLEKSRLLSDRFSAERPKGSFSTLEIQRTEQGDSAMYLCASRETSNTEAFFGQGTRLTVV.

This clonotype was picked up many times. This sequence joins TRBV7-9 and TRBJ1-5; D possibly corresponds to TRBD1 (6 bases). V gave up 5 bases and J gave up 5 bases, with 19 bases separating them. The CDR3 is made up of 16 amino acids. Germline-derived CDR1 and CDR2 are SEHNR and FQNEAQ (reference sequence). CDR3 region: CASSQFTGMADQPQHF. In DNA, the CDR3 is TGTGCCAGCAGCCAGTTCACAGGGATGGCGGATCAGCCCCAGCATTTT.

This clonotype was found many times. The rearrangement links TRBV4-2 to TRBJ2-5; perhaps D is TRBD1 or TRBD2 (6 bases each). Trimming took off 4 bases at V and 5 bases at J, with 17 bases between the two ends. This CDR3 spans 15 amino acids. Germline CDR1 is LGHNA and CDR2 is YNFKEQ. CDR3 region: CASSPGWGAGETQYF. Written as DNA, the CDR3 is TGTGCCAGCAGCCCCGGTTGGGGGGCAGGTGAGACCCAGTACTTC.

In its sample, this clonotype was seen many times. This rearrangement joins TRBV5-1 to TRBJ2-7, with D possibly being TRBD1 (6 bases). Germline CDR1 is SGHRS and CDR2 is YFSETQ. This CDR3 has 13 amino acids. V shed 4 bases and J shed 4 bases, with 12 bases lying between them. The DNA of the CDR3 is TGCGCCAGCAGCCCGGGACAAGAGTACGAGCAGTACTTC. This translates into CASSPGQEYEQYF.

This clonotype has a count of ten or more. The CDR3 spells CASIPVSANTGELFF. CDR3 in DNA: TGTGCCAGCATCCCCGTTAGCGCGAACACCGGGGAGCTGTTTTTT. The J gene is TRBJ2-2, the V gene TRBV6-2 or TRBV6-3; TRBD2 might be the D (5 bases). Trimming took off 7 bases at V and 0 bases at J, with 12 bases between the two ends. The CDR3 covers 15 residues. Germline CDR1 MNHEY, CDR2 SVGEGT.

This clonotype has ten or more counts. CDR3 protein: CASSEFGQGNYGYTF. The CDR3 coding sequence is TGTGCCAGCAGTGAATTCGGACAGGGCAACTATGGCTACACCTTC. The chain employs TRBV25-1 and TRBJ1-2; the match to TRBD1 covers 8 bases. Per the germline V gene, CDR1 is MGHDK and CDR2 is SYGVNS. The ends lost 1 base at V and 2 bases at J; junction bases unmatched: 3. The CDR3 consists of 15 residues.

This clonotype was observed many times. The chain is built from TRBV29-1 and TRBJ1-3; tentative D call: TRBD1 (5 bases). V dropped 3 bases and J dropped 2 bases, with 8 bases sitting between them. This CDR3 is 13 amino acids long. Per germline, CDR1 SQVTM and CDR2 ANQGSEA. The CDR3 sequence: CSVDGGPGNTIYF. CDR3 in DNA: TGCAGCGTTGATGGGGGACCTGGAAACACCATATATTTT.

The chain combines TRBV11-2 with TRBJ2-1; D not resolved. V lost 1 base and J lost 4, with 8 bases in between. Looked up from germline, CDR1 is SGHAT and CDR2 is FQNNGV. CDR3 size: 14 residues. The CDR3 coding sequence is TGTGCCAGCAGCTTAGCTCAGCTTTACAATGAGCAGTTCTTC. It codes for CASSLAQLYNEQFF.

This clonotype is classed as medium-sized. V usage is TRBV6-5 and J usage is TRBJ2-3; D is uncertain. The CDR3 contains 14 residues. The germline gives CDR1 MNHEY, CDR2 SVGAGI. Trimming took 1 base from V and 6 from J, leaving 11 bases between them. CDR3: CASSYFGPGDTQYF. The CDR3 DNA follows: TGTGCCAGCAGTTACTTTGGGCCCGGTGATACGCAGTATTTT.

This clonotype was counted between two and nine times. The chain uses TRBV10-3 and TRBJ2-3, with D perhaps matching TRBD1 or TRBD2 (5 bases each). Germline loops: CDR1 ENHRY, CDR2 SYGVKD. V lost 8 bases, J lost 3 bases, and 12 bases lay in between. The CDR3 runs to 13 residues. CDR3: CAIQPEGTDTQYF. CDR3 DNA: TGTGCCATCCAGCCCGAGGGGACAGATACGCAGTATTTT.

This rearrangement joins TRBV19 to TRBJ2-3; D remains ambiguous. The CDR3 covers 13 residues. CDR1 is LNHDA and CDR2 is SQIVND in the germline V gene (reference sequence). V lost 5 bases and J 2 bases, leaving 8 bases between the germline ends. CDR3 DNA sequence: TGTGCCAGTAGTGTACCGTACACAGATACGCAGTATTTT. It codes for CASSVPYTDTQYF.

This chain connects TRBV7-9 to TRBJ2-7; D unresolved. CDR3 length equals 12 residues. The germline V and J ends were trimmed by 7 bases and 4 bases, with 11 bases remaining between them. From germline, CDR1 is SEHNR and CDR2 FQNEAQ (reference sequence). The CDR3 coding sequence is TGTGCCAGCATGCCGGGCCCTTACGAGCAGTACTTC. Amino acid sequence: CASMPGPYEQYF.

This clonotype appeared a few times. The chain combines TRBV9 with TRBJ1-4; the D is unclear. V was shortened by 8 bases and J by 8 bases, with 16 bases between the two germline ends. Germline assignment: CDR1 SGDLS and CDR2 YYNGEE. The CDR3 is 13 residues long. The CDR3 DNA sequence: TGTGCCAGTAACAGTGCCCCGGGGGAAAAACTGTTTTTT. Its protein is CASNSAPGEKLFF.

This clonotype was observed many times. The chain uses TRBV5-1 and TRBJ2-2, with TRBD2 as a possible D gene (7 bases). This CDR3 comprises 19 residues. CDR1 is SGHRS, CDR2 YFSETQ, per germline. V was clipped by 3 bases and J by 1 base, with 22 bases between them. The CDR3 DNA reads TGCGCCAGCAGCTCACCCGGGACACCAGGGACTATGAACACCGGGGAGCTGTTTTTT. Translated, it gives CASSSPGTPGTMNTGELFF.

The V call is TRBV5-1, the J call TRBJ1-1, with D tentatively TRBD1 (6 bases). CDR1 and CDR2 (germline): SGHRS, YFSETQ. CDR3 length equals 12 residues. V was trimmed by 5 bases and J by 6 bases, leaving 11 bases between them. The CDR3 is CASRDRGPEAFF. The DNA for the CDR3 is TGCGCCAGCAGAGATCGGGGGCCTGAAGCTTTCTTT.

This clonotype was picked up many times. The chain carries TRBV29-1 and TRBJ2-1, with D possibly being TRBD2 (6 bases). This CDR3 region has 15 residues. The V end lost 6 bases, the J end lost 3 bases, and 18 bases lay between the germline ends. The germline V gene has CDR1 SQVTM and CDR2 ANQGSEA. This CDR3 reads CSVAAIAVDYNEQFF. The CDR3 bases are TGCAGCGTGGCAGCTATAGCGGTTGACTACAATGAGCAGTTCTTC.

This chain joins TRBV5-1 and TRBJ2-1; the D is unclear. Per germline, CDR1 SGHRS and CDR2 YFSETQ. The CDR3 runs 15 residues. V dropped 0 bases and J dropped 10 bases, with 17 bases sitting between them. DNA for the CDR3: TGCGCCAGCAGCTTGGTTGGGCAGTTGGCGAAAGAGCAGTTCTTC. It yields the protein CASSLVGQLAKEQFF.

This clonotype was seen more than once but under ten times. The chain joins TRBV4-1 to TRBJ2-7, with a tentative D call TRBD1 (6 bases). The germline V and J ends were trimmed by 1 base and 6 bases, with 13 bases remaining between them. The CDR3 has 14 amino acids. Per germline, CDR1 MGHRA and CDR2 YSYEKL. The CDR3 loop reads CASSQASTGIEQYF. The CDR3 nucleotides are TGCGCCAGCAGCCAAGCGTCTACAGGGATCGAGCAGTACTTC.

The rearrangement uses TRBV6-5 and TRBJ1-2; TRBD1 aligns across 7 bases. Germline CDR1 MNHEY, CDR2 SVGAGI. The V gene end was trimmed by 2 bases and the J gene end by 4 bases; junction bases not matched to a gene: 4. The CDR3 extends over 14 amino acids. CDR3 bases: TGTGCCAGCAGTTACGACAGGGCGCCCTATGGCTACACCTTC. It translates to CASSYDRAPYGYTF.

In this sample, this clonotype turned up a few times. This chain joins TRBV20-1 and TRBJ1-4; D remains ambiguous. The CDR3 sequence is 14 residues long. The germline gives CDR1 DFQATT, CDR2 SNEGSKA (reference sequence). CDR3 residues: CGVGPVETNEKLFF. CDR3 sequence (DNA): TGCGGGGTCGGCCCCGTGGAAACTAATGAAAAACTGTTTTTT.